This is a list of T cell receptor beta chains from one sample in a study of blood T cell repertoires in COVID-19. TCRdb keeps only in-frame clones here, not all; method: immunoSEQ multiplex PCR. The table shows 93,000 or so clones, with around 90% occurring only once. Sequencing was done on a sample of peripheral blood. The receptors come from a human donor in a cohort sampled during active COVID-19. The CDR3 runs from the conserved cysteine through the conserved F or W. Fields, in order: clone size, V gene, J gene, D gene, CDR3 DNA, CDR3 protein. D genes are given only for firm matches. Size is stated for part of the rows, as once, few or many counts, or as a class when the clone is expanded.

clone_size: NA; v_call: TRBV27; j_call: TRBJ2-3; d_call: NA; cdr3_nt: TGTGCCAGCAGTAGGGGGTCAGGTACGCAGTATTTT; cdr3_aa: CASSRGSGTQYF
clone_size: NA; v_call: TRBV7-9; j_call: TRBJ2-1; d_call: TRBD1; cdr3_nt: TGTGCCAGCAGCTTATCACAGGGGGTGCGCAATGAGCAGTTCTTC; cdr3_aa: CASSLSQGVRNEQFF
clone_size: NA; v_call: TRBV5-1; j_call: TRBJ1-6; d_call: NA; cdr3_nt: TGCGCCAGCAGCTTTACAGATAACCAGAATTCACCCCTCCACTTT; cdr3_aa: CASSFTDNQNSPLHF
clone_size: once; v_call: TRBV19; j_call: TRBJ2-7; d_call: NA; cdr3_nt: TGTGCCAGTAGTATTAACAGGGACCGCTACGAGCAGTACTTC; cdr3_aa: CASSINRDRYEQYF
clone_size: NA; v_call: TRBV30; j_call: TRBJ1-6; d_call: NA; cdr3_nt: TGTGCCTGGAGTTTGGGGAGCTCCTATAATTCACCCCTCCACTTT; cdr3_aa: CAWSLGSSYNSPLHF
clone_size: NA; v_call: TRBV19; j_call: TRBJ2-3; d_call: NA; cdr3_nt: TGTGCCAGTAGCCCCTTGTCTTCGGAGACAGATACGCAGTATTTT; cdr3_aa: CASSPLSSETDTQYF
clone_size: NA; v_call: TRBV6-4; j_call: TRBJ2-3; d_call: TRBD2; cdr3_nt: TGTGCCAGCAGTCAGACTAGCGGGCCCTGGGATACGCAGTATTTT; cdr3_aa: CASSQTSGPWDTQYF
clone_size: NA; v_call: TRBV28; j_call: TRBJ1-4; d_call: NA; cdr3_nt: TGTGCCAGCAGTTTTACGAGATCTAATGAAAAACTGTTTTTT; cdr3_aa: CASSFTRSNEKLFF
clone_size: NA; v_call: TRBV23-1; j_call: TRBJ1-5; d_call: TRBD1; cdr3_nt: TGCGCCAGCAGTCAATGGGACAGGGGTCATCAGCCCCAGCATTTT; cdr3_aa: CASSQWDRGHQPQHF
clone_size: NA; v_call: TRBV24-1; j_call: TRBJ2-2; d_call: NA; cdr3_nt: TGTGCCACCAGTGATCCGAGGGCTCCCCCCGGGGAGCTGTTTTTT; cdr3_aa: CATSDPRAPPGELFF